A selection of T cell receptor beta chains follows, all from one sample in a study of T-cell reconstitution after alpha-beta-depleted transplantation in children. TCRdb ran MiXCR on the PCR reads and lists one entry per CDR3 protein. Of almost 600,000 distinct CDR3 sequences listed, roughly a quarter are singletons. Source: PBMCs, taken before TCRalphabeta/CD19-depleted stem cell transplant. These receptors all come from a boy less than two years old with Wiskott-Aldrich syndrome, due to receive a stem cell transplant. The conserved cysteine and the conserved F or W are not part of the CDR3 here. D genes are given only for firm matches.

ASTPGLAGGSYNEQF TRBD2 TRBV7-2
ASSFGQTNEKLF . TRBV5-1
ASSKRQGETQY . TRBV7-3
ASGTPSATDTQY . TRBV5-1
ASSFAFGQGNYEQF TRBD1 TRBV28
ASSSLEREATDTQY TRBD2 TRBV5-1
ASSQLQNIQY . TRBV3-1
ASSQEARFSPLH . TRBV14
SARDFGTGGRSGNTIY TRBD1 TRBV20-1
ASSLSWTGVNEQF TRBD1 TRBV27
ASSLTGDQETQY TRBD1 TRBV5-1
ASNTGDKATDTQY . TRBV5-1
ASSQETGALGEQY TRBD1 TRBV3-1
ASSHGPNRGSRLNNEQF TRBD2 TRBV14
ASSLEGESTQY . TRBV5-1
ASSLGSGNAGELF . TRBV11-2
AISASRTDTEAF . TRBV10-3
SARRGENIQY . TRBV20-1
ASSLLGQGGQETQY TRBD1 TRBV28
ASSVAGSSTGELF . TRBV9
ASSHIGGANGELF TRBD1 TRBV3-1
ASSLRGEYLGLEQY . TRBV28
ASSPQGIPEAF . TRBV18
ASSLTGPSVNEQF . TRBV7-3
ASSLVPGGDQPQH TRBD1 TRBV5-5
ASSSQGAGGPHEQY TRBD2 TRBV7-2
ASRGGASPNEQF . TRBV28
ASSWSVVAGVLGASYEQY TRBD2 TRBV5-1
ASSPLGGRGETQY TRBD2 TRBV12-3/TRBV12-4
ASSPTSGYTDTQY TRBD2 TRBV18
ASSYAGLADNEQF TRBD2 TRBV6-5
ASSLELTAYRTDTQY . TRBV5-1
ASSQVSAPFYGYT . TRBV4-1
ASSSSGGKGNTIY TRBD1 TRBV7-3
SARRTGPNVEQF . TRBV20-1
ASSPPRGTYNEQF . TRBV5-1
ASSLVSPGGPPYEQY TRBD2 TRBV5-1
ASSRNRLEETQY . TRBV12-3/TRBV12-4
ASSLLAGGSDTQY TRBD2 TRBV5-1
ASSEVKGTGELF . TRBV2
ASSRGNSGTGEQY . TRBV5-1
ASSFGGTSTDTQY TRBD2 TRBV27
ASSVKGGINEQY . TRBV5-1
SATRGADTQY TRBD2 TRBV20-1
ASSFQTYQETQY . TRBV5-1
ASSLEAGQETHY . TRBV12-3/TRBV12-4
SARDWGTGPIRSRNTIY TRBD1 TRBV20-1
ASSLAGGVQETQY . TRBV11-1
ASSLELAYEQF . TRBV5-5
ASSLLQGRMNTEAF . TRBV18
ASSQGKGTDTQY . TRBV3-1
AISAPGRGRETQY . TRBV10-3
ATLSSGNTIY . TRBV28
ASWDPYNEQF . TRBV2
ASSYGDRALNTEAF TRBD1 TRBV11-2
ATRRGLGKDEQF TRBD2 TRBV5-1
ASSLPGLVETQY TRBD2 TRBV5-1